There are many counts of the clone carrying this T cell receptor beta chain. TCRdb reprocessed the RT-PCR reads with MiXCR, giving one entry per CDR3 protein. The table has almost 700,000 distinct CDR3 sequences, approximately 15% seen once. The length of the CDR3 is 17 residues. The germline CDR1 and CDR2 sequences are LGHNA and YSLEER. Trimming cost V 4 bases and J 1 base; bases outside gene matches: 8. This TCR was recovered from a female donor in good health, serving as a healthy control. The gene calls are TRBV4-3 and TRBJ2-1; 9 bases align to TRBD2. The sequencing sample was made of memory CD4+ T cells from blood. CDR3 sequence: CASSRGVAGASYNEQFF. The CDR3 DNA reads TGCGCCAGCAGCCGTGGGGTAGCGGGAGCATCCTACAATGAGCAGTTCTTC.